Sequencing of this TCR beta chain was carried out in a study of identical twins. TCRdb independently ran MiXCR on the 5' RACE reads; one entry per CDR3 protein. The table shows 200,000 to 250,000 distinct CDR3 sequences, with approximately 7% occurring only once. Study-wide results and caveats: Researchers caution that invariant MAIT and iNKT cells could partly confound zero-insertion analyses. Clonotypes of the beta chain that were abundant in cord blood carried fewer insertions (memory repertoires showed none). Out-of-frame alpha sequences shared between twins exhibited an excess of low generation probability.

CDR3 length: 15 residues. J was trimmed by 7 bases and V by 6 bases; bases with no gene match: 9. Only a few counts were recorded for this clonotype. Its matching antigen is unknown. The data were also submitted as part of a second study, on yellow fever vaccine responses in identical twins.

The source is a woman younger than 30 in good health. The rearrangement links TRBV12-3 or TRBV12-4 to TRBJ2-1; TRBD2 aligns across 10 bases. Sequencing was performed on memory (CD45RO+) T cells sorted from blood. CDR3 nucleotides: TGTGCCAGCAGCCCGACTAGCGGGTATCTTAATGAGCAGTTCTTC. This gives the protein CASSPTSGYLNEQFF.